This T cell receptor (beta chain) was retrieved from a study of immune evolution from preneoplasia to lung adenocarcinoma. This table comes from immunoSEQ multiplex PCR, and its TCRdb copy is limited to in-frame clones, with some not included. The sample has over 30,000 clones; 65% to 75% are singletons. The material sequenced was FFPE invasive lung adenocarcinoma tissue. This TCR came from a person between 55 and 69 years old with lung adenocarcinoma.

In DNA form, the CDR3 reads TGTGCCAGCTCACCTCGGACAGAGCCCTACGAGCAGTACTTC. As protein: CASSPRTEPYEQYF. The V gene is TRBV18, the J gene TRBJ2-7; a weak D match, TRBD1 (6 bases). The length of the CDR3 is 14 residues. The V end was cut by 3 bases, the J end by 2 bases, with 11 bases between. The germline CDR1 and CDR2 sequences are KGHSH and LQKENI.